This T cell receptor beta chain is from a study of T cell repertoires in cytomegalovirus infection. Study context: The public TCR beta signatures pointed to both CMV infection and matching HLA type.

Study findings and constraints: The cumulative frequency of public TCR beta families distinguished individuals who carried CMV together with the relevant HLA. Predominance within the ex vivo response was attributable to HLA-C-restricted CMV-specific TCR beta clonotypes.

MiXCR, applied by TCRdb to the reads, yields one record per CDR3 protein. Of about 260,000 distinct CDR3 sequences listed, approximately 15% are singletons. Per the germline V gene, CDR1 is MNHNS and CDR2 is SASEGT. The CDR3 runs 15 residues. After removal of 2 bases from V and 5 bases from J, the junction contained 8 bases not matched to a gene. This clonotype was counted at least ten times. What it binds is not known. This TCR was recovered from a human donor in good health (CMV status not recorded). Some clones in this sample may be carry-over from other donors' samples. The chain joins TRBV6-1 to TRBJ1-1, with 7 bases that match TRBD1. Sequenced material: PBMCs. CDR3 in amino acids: CASSEITTGATEAFF. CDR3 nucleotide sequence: TGTGCCAGCAGTGAAATTACCACAGGGGCGACTGAAGCTTTCTTT.